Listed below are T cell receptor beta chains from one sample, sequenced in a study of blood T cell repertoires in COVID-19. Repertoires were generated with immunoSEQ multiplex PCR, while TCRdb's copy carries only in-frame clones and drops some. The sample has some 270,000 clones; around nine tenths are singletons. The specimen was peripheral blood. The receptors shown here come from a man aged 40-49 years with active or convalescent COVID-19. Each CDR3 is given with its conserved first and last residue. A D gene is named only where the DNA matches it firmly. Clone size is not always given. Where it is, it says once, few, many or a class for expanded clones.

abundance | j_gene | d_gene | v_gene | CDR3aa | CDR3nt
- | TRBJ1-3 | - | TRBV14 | CASSQAGRGNTIYF | TGTGCCAGCAGCCAGGCAGGGCGCGGAAACACCATATATTTT
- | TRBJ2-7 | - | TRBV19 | CASSIYGRTYEQYF | TGTGCCAGTAGTATTTATGGCCGAACCTACGAGCAGTACTTC
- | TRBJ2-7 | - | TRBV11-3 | CASSLKGATNEQYF | TGTGCCAGCAGCTTGAAGGGAGCGACAAACGAGCAGTACTTC
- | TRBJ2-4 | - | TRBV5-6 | CASSPGHLAKNIQYF | TGTGCCAGCAGCCCTGGACATTTAGCCAAAAACATTCAGTACTTC
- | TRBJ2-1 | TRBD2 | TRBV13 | CASSFRRIAGVFPNEQFF | TGTGCCAGCAGCTTCCGCCGGATAGCGGGAGTGTTTCCCAATGAGCAGTTCTTC
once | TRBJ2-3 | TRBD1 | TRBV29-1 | CSGGDRGTDTQYF | TGCAGCGGTGGGGACAGGGGCACAGATACGCAGTATTTT
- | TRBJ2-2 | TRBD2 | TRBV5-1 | CASSQTSGRATGELFF | TGCGCCAGCAGTCAAACTAGCGGGAGGGCCACCGGGGAGCTGTTTTTT
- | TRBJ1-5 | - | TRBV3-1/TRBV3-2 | CASSQFGSNQPQHF | TGTGCCAGCAGCCAATTCGGGAGCAATCAGCCCCAGCATTTT
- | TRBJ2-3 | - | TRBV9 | CASSVFGSTDTQYF | TGTGCCAGCAGCGTTTTCGGTAGCACAGATACGCAGTATTTT
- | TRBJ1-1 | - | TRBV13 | CASSPRRPEAFF | TGTGCCAGCAGCCCAAGGCGGCCTGAAGCTTTCTTT
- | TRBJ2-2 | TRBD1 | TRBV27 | CASRRKDRVGGELFF | TGTGCCAGCAGGCGTAAAGACAGGGTTGGAGGGGAGCTGTTTTTT
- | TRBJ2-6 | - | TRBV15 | CATSRGSQGGGANVLTF | TGTGCCACCAGCAGAGGTTCTCAGGGGGGTGGGGCCAACGTCCTGACTTTC
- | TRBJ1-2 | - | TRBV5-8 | CAGRAGLGYTF | TGTGCCGGCCGAGCAGGGCTAGGCTACACCTTC
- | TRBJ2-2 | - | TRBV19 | CASSKTGNTGELFF | TGTGCCAGTAGTAAGACAGGGAACACCGGGGAGCTGTTTTTT
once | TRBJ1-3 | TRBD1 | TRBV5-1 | CASSLGPGQTWVALGGTIYF | TGCGCCAGCAGCTTGGGCCCGGGACAGACCTGGGTAGCCCTGGGAGGCACCATATATTTT
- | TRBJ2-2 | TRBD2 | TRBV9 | CASDPWGGNTGELFF | TGTGCCAGCGACCCCTGGGGGGGGAACACCGGGGAGCTGTTTTTT
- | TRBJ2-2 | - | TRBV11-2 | CASSRLVRRAGELFF | TGTGCCAGCAGCCGGCTTGTAAGACGGGCCGGGGAGCTGTTTTTT
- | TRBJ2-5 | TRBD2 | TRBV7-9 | CASSLSLAGGQETQYF | TGTGCCAGCAGCTTAAGTCTAGCGGGAGGGCAAGAGACCCAGTACTTC
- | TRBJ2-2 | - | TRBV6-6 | CASSSILESNTGELFF | TGTGCCAGCAGTTCCATACTCGAGTCCAACACCGGGGAGCTGTTTTTT
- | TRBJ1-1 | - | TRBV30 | CAWRKQGSSTEAFF | TGTGCCTGGAGGAAACAGGGAAGTAGCACTGAAGCTTTCTTT
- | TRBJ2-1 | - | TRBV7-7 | CASSSSVAPNEQFF | TGTGCCAGCAGCTCCAGCGTCGCCCCCAATGAGCAGTTCTTC
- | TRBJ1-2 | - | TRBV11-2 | CASSPPREGGYTF | TGTGCCAGCAGCCCCCCCAGGGAGGGTGGCTACACCTTC
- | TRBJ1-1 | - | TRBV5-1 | CASSLDREGTEAFF | TGCGCCAGCAGCTTGGACCGGGAGGGGACTGAAGCTTTCTTT
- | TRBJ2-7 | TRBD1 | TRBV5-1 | CASSLGDRGFEQYF | TGCGCCAGCAGCTTGGGAGACAGGGGCTTCGAGCAGTACTTC
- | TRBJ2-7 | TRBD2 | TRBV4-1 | CASSQVVTSGKSEQYF | TGCGCCAGCAGCCAAGTCGTGACTAGCGGAAAATCCGAGCAGTACTTC
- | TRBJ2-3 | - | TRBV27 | CASSLTAGYATDTQYF | TGTGCCAGCAGTCTAACAGCGGGTTACGCCACAGATACGCAGTATTTT
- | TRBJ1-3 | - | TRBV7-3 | CASSTGAGNTIYF | TGTGCCAGCAGCACAGGAGCTGGAAACACCATATATTTT
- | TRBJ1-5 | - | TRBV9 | CASSVGGGMNQPQHF | TGTGCCAGCAGCGTAGGAGGCGGGATGAATCAGCCCCAGCATTTT
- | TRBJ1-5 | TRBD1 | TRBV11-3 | CASSWTGQTQSNQPQHF | TGTGCCAGCAGCTGGACAGGTCAAACGCAGTCAAATCAGCCCCAGCATTTT
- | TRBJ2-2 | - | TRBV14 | CASSHPRATLFSGELFF | TGTGCCAGCAGCCATCCTCGAGCCACTCTCTTTAGCGGGGAGCTGTTTTTT
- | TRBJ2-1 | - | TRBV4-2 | CASSQGRSEQFF | TGTGCCAGCAGCCAAGGGAGGAGTGAGCAGTTCTTC
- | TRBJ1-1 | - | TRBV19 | CASSLATVNTEAFF | TGTGCCAGTAGTCTCGCGACAGTGAACACTGAAGCTTTCTTT
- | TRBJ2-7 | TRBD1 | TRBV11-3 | CASSLRTGGNEQYF | TGTGCCAGCAGCTTAAGGACAGGGGGCAACGAGCAGTACTTC
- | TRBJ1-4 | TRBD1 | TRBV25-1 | CASSAVRGQGLEKLFF | TGTGCCAGCAGTGCCGTCAGGGGACAGGGCCTTGAAAAACTGTTTTTT
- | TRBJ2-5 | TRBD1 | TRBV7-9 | CASSGDRGEGQETQYF | TGTGCCAGCAGCGGCGACAGGGGTGAGGGCCAAGAGACCCAGTACTTC
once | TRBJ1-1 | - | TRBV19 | CASSFGQLNTEAFF | TGTGCCAGTAGTTTCGGACAACTGAACACTGAAGCTTTCTTT
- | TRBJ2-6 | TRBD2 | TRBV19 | CASSPLAGGSGANVLTF | TGTGCCAGTAGTCCACTAGCGGGGGGCTCTGGGGCCAACGTCCTGACTTTC
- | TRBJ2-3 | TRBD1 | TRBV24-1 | CATSPDRGDSSTDTQYF | TGTGCCACCAGTCCAGACAGGGGAGACTCTAGCACAGATACGCAGTATTTT
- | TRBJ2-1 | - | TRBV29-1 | CSVVRVDGEQFF | TGCAGCGTTGTCCGGGTGGATGGTGAGCAGTTCTTC
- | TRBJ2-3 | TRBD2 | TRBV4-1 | CASSQIAGGTDTQYF | TGCGCCAGCAGCCAGATAGCGGGAGGCACAGATACGCAGTATTTT
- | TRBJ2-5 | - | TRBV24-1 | CATSDFSGGKKETQYF | TGTGCCACCAGTGATTTCTCAGGGGGGAAAAAAGAGACCCAGTACTTC
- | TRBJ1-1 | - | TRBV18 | CASSPPTQNTEAFF | TGTGCCAGCTCCCCTCCGACACAAAACACTGAAGCTTTCTTT
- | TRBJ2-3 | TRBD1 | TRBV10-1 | CASSESSVLRDRVADTQYF | TGCGCCAGCAGTGAGTCGAGTGTCTTACGGGACAGGGTAGCAGATACGCAGTATTTT
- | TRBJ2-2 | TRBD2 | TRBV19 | CASSMYRAGGSVGELFF | TGTGCCAGTAGTATGTATAGAGCGGGGGGGTCCGTCGGGGAGCTGTTTTTT
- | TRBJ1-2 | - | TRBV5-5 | CASSLDSTYGYTF | TGTGCCAGCAGCTTGGACAGTACCTATGGCTACACCTTC
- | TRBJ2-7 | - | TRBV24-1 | CATSPRDTYEQYF | TGTGCCACCTCCCCCCGGGACACTTACGAGCAGTACTTC
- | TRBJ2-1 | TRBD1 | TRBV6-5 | CASTAIGTGNEQFF | TGTGCCAGCACCGCCATAGGGACAGGGAATGAGCAGTTCTTC
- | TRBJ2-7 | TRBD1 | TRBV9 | CASSATGQGLPYEQYF | TGTGCCAGCAGCGCTACAGGACAGGGCCTCCCCTACGAGCAGTACTTC
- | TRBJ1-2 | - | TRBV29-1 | CSVVERGYTF | TGCAGCGTTGTGGAGCGTGGCTACACCTTC
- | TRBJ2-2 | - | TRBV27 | CASSPLINTGELFF | TGTGCCAGCAGTCCCCTTATTAACACCGGGGAGCTGTTTTTT
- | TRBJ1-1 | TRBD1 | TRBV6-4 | CASSPGTGETEAFF | TGTGCCAGTTCCCCAGGGACAGGCGAAACTGAAGCTTTCTTT
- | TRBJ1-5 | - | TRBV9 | CASSAGPGGPNQPQHF | TGTGCCAGCAGCGCCGGCCCAGGTGGCCCCAATCAGCCCCAGCATTTT
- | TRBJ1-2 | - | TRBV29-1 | CSVEIGGDGYTF | TGCAGCGTTGAAATTGGGGGGGATGGCTACACCTTC
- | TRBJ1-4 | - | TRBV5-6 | CASSLRGNEKLFF | TGTGCCAGCAGCTTGAGAGGAAATGAAAAACTGTTTTTT
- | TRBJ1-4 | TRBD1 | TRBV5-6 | CASSLVGQGWEKLFF | TGTGCCAGCAGCTTGGTGGGACAGGGCTGGGAAAAACTGTTTTTT